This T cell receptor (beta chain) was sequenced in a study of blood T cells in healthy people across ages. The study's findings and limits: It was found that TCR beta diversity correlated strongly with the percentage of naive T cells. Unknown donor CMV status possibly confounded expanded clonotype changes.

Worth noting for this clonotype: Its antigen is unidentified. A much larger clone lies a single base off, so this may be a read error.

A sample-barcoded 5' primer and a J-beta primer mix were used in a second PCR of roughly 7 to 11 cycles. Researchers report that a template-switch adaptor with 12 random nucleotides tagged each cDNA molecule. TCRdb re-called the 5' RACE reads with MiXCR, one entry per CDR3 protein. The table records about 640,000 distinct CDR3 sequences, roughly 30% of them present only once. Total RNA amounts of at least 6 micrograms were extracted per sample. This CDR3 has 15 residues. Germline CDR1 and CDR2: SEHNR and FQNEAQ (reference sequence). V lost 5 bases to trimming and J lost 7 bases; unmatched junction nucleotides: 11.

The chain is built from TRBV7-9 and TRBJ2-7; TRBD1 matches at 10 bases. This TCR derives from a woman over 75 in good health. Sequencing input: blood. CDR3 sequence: CASSPRTGGYNEQYF. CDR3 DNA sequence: TGTGCCAGCAGCCCAAGGACAGGGGGATACAATGAGCAGTACTTC.